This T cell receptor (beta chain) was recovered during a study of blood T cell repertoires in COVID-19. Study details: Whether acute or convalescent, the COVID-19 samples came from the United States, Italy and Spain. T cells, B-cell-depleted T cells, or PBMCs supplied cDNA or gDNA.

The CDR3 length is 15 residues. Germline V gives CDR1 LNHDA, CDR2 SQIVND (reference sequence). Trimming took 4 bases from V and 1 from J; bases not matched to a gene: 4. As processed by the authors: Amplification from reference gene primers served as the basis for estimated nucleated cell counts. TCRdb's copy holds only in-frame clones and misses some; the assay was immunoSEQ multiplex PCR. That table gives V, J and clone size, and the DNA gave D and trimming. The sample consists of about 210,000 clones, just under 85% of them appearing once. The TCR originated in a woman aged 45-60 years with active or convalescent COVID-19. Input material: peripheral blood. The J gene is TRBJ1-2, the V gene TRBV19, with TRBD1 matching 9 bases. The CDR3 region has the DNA TGTGCCAGTAGTAGGACAGGGGTGCTTAACTATGGCTACACCTTC. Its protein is CASSRTGVLNYGYTF.